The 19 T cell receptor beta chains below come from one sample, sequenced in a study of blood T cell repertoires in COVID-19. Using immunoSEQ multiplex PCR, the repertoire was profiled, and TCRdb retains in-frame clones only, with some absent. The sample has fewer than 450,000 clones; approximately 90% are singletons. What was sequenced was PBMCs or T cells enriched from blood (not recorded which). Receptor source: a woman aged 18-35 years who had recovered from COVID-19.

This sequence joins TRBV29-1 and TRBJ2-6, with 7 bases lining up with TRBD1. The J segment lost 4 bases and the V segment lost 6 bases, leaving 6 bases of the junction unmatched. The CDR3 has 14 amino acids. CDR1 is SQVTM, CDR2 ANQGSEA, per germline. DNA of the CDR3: TGCAGCGTCCAACAGGGGCTCGGGGCCAACGTCCTGACTTTC. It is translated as CSVQQGLGANVLTF.

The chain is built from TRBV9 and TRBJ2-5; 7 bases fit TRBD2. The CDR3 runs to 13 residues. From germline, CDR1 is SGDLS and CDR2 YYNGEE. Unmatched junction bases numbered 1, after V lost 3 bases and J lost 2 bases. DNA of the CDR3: TGTGCCAGCAGCGGCGGGGGTCAAGAGACCCAGTACTTC. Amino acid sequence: CASSGGGQETQYF. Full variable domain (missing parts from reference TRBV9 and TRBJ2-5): DSGVTQTPKHLITATGQRVTLRCSPRSGDLSVYWYQQSLDQGLQFLIQYYNGEERAKGNILERFSAQQFPDLHSELNLSSLELGDSALYFCASSGGGQETQYFGPGTRLLVL.

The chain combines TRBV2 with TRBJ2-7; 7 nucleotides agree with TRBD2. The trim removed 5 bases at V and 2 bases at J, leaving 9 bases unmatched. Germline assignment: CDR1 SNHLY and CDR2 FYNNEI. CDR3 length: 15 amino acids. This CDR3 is CASSRDYTLTYEQYF. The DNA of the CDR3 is TGTGCCAGCAGTCGGGACTACACACTTACCTACGAGCAGTACTTC.

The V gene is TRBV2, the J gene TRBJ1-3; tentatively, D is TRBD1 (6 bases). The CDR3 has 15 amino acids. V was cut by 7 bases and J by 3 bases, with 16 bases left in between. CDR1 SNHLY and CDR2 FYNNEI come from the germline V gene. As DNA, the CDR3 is TGTGCCAGCATTCCTCTCAGGGGTAGTGGAAACACCATATATTTT. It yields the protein CASIPLRGSGNTIYF.

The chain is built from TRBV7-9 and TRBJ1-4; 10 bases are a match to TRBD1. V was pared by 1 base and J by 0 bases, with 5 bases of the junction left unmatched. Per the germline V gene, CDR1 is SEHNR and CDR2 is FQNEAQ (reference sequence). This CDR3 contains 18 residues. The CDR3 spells CASSLVGTGVSTNEKLFF. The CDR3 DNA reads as TGTGCCAGCAGCTTAGTGGGGACAGGGGTTTCAACTAATGAAAAACTGTTTTTT.

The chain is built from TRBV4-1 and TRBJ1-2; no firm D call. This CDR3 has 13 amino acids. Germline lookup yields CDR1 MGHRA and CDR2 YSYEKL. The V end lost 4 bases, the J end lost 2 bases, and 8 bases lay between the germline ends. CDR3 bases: TGCGCCAGCAGCCGGCAGGCCAACTATGGCTACACCTTC. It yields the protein CASSRQANYGYTF.

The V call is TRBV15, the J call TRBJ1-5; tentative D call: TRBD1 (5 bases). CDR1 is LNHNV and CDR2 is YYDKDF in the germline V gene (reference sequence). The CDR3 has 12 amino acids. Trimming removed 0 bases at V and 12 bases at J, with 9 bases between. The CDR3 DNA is TGTGCCACCAGCAGAGATGTGGGACTCCAGCATTTT. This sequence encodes CATSRDVGLQHF.

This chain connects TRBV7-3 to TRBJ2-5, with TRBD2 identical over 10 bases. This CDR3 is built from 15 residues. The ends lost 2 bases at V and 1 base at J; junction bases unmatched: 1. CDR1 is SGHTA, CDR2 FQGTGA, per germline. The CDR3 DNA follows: TGTGCCAGCAGCTTACCTAGCGGGGGCCAAGAGACCCAGTACTTC. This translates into CASSLPSGGQETQYF.

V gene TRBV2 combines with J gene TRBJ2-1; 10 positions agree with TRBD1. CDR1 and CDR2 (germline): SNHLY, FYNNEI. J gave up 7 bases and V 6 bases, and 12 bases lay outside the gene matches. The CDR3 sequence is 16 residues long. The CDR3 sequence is CASSTDRGPLGNEQFF. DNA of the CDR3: TGTGCCAGCAGCACCGACAGGGGGCCCCTGGGGAATGAGCAGTTCTTC.

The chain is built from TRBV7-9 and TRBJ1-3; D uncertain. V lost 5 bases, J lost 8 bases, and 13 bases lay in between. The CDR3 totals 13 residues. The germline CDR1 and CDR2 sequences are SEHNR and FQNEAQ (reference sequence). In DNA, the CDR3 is TGTGCCAGCAGCCCGAGGGAGTGGGACACCATATATTTT. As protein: CASSPREWDTIYF.

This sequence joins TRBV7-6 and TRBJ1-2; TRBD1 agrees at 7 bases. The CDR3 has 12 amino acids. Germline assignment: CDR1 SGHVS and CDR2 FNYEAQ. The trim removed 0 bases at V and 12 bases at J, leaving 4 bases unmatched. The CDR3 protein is CASSLAGQSHTF. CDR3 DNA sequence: TGTGCCAGCAGCTTAGCGGGACAGTCCCACACCTTC.

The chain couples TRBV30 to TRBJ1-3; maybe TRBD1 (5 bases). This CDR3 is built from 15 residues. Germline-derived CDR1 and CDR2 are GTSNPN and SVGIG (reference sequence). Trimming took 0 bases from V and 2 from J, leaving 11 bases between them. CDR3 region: CAWSVQGWTGNTIYF. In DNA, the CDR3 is TGTGCCTGGAGTGTTCAGGGTTGGACTGGAAACACCATATATTTT.

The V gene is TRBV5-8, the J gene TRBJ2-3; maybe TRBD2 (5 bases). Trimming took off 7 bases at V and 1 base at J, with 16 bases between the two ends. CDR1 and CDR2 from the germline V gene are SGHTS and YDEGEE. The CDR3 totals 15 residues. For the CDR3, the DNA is TGTGCCAGCCTAGGGTGGACTTTCGGCACAGATACGCAGTATTTT. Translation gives CASLGWTFGTDTQYF. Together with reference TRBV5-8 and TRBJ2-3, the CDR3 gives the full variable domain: EAGVTQSPTHLIKTRGQQATLRCSPISGHTSVYWYQQALGLGLQFLLWYDEGEERNRGNFPPRFSGRQFPNYSSELNVNALELEDSALYLCASLGWTFGTDTQYFGPGTRLTVL.

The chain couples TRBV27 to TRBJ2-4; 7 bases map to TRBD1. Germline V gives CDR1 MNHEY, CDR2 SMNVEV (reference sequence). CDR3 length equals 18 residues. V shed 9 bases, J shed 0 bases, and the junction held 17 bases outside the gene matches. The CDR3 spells CASQATGTKALAKNIQYF. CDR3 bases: TGTGCCAGTCAGGCGACAGGGACGAAAGCCCTAGCCAAAAACATTCAGTACTTC.

For the CDR3, the DNA is TGTGCCAGCAGTAGAACAGGGATGTCTGAAGCTTTCTTT. Its translation: CASSRTGMSEAFF. The V gene is TRBV6-6, the J gene TRBJ1-1, with a possible D match to TRBD1 (6 bases). The CDR3 runs to 13 residues. Deletions cut 5 bases from V and 6 bases from J, with 13 bases between. Per germline, CDR1 MNHNY and CDR2 SVGAGI (reference sequence).

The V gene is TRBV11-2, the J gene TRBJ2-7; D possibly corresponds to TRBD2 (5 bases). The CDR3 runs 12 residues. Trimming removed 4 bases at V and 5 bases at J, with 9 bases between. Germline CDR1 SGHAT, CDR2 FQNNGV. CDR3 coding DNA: TGTGCCAGCAGCTCAGAGGGCCACGAGCAGTACTTC. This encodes CASSSEGHEQYF.

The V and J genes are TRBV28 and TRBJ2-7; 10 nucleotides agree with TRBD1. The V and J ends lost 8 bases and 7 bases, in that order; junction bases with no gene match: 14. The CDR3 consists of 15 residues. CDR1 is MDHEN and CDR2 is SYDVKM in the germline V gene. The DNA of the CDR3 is TGTGCCAGCTTCGCTCGCGACAGGGGGCGGTGGGAGCAGTACTTC. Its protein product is CASFARDRGRWEQYF.

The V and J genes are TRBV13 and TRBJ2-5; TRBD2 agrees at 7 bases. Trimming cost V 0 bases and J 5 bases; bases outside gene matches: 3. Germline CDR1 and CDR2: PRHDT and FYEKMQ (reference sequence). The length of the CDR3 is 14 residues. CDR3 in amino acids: CASSLGAGVETQYF. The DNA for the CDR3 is TGTGCCAGCAGCTTAGGGGCGGGGGTCGAGACCCAGTACTTC.

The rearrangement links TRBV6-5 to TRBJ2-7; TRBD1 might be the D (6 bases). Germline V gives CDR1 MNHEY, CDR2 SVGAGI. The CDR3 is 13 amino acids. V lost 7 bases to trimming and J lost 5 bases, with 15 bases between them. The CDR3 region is CASTESEGDEQYF. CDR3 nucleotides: TGTGCCAGCACCGAATCTGAGGGGGACGAGCAGTACTTC.